This T cell receptor (beta chain) was obtained from a study of OX40 agonist ivuxolimab in advanced cancers. Germline assignment: CDR1 SQVTM and CDR2 ANQGSEA. Trimming took off 4 bases at V and 2 bases at J, with 15 bases between the two ends. CDR3 size: 15 residues. The assay was immunoSEQ multiplex PCR, and TCRdb's table has in-frame clones only and misses some. Of fewer than 65,000 clones listed, approximately 86% are singletons. In its sample, this clone was seen once. Its antigen remains unidentified. Study-level results: At 0.1 to 3.0 mg/kg, CD4+ and CD8+ blood T cells expanded clonally by week 6.

J is TRBJ2-4 and V is TRBV29-1; D possibly corresponds to TRBD1 (6 bases). The origin of this receptor is an adult with an advanced solid tumor such as melanoma, head and neck, liver or kidney cancer. The sample here was CD4+ or CD8+ T cells sorted from blood, taken in a trial of the OX40 agonist ivuxolimab. This chain's CDR3 is CSVAFGGDSKNIQYF. The CDR3 region has the DNA TGCAGCGTTGCATTTGGGGGCGATTCCAAAAACATTCAGTACTTC.